This TCR beta chain stems from a study of CD8 T cells in Susac syndrome. Sequencing of TCR beta covered CD8+ and CD4+ T cells obtained from blood. Controls were drawn from healthy donors and were matched for age and sex. It was negative isolation that provided the CD8+ and CD4+ T cells, whereas TEMRA cells were enriched by FACS. Random hexamers were used to reverse transcribe the RNA input (about 0.5 to 1 ug). A single record per CDR3 protein comes from TCRdb applying MiXCR to the immunoSEQ multiplex PCR reads. The sample lists 150,000 to 200,000 distinct CDR3 sequences, approximately 93% seen once, with 0.095% to 0.12% in the top ten. The V segment lost 2 bases and the J segment 1 base; nucleotides outside the gene matches: 6. The CDR3 contains 16 residues.

Specimen: CD4+ T cells from PBMCs. This chain uses TRBV12-3 or TRBV12-4 with TRBJ2-5; 8 positions match TRBD1. This receptor was obtained from a human donor in good health. DNA of the CDR3: TGTGCCAGCAGTTTATCCGGGACAGGTCTCCAAGAGACCCAGTACTTC. Protein: CASSLSGTGLQETQYF.